These T cell receptor beta chains were read from a single sample in a study of blood T cell repertoires in COVID-19. Clones were sequenced by immunoSEQ multiplex PCR, and TCRdb holds only the in-frame ones, with some missing. Of 150,000 to 180,000 clones listed, just under 85% were seen once; the top ten hold about 29%. Sequences were obtained from peripheral blood. The receptors were sampled from a woman aged 60 to 75 with acute or convalescent COVID-19. The conserved cysteine and the conserved F or W are not part of the CDR3 here. The order of the fields is V gene, J gene, CDR3 protein.

>TRBV5-1|TRBJ1-5
ASSEGGFDQPQH
>TRBV7-2|TRBJ2-6
ASSLDLVPSSGANVLT
>TRBV28|TRBJ1-5
ASRSGGSNQPQH
>TRBV3-1/TRBV3-2|TRBJ1-4
ASSRLGEKLF
>TRBV30|TRBJ1-5
AWATGLSNQPQH
>TRBV3-1/TRBV3-2|TRBJ2-7
ASSTSNREQY
>TRBV3-1/TRBV3-2|TRBJ2-2
ASSSGLAGRNTGELF
>TRBV18|TRBJ2-7
ASSRLGRVPSYEQY
>TRBV3-1/TRBV3-2|TRBJ1-2
ASSPGPGGNYGYT
>TRBV3-1/TRBV3-2|TRBJ1-2
ASTSPTGVGGYT
>TRBV30|TRBJ1-3
AWRRQTSGNTIY
>TRBV27|TRBJ2-3
ASSFTKRGPPTDTQY
>TRBV6-5|TRBJ2-7
ATNPPGTGSYEQY
>TRBV18|TRBJ1-3
ASSPPERGNTIY
>TRBV7-2|TRBJ2-5
ASSPQGPGGKETQY
>TRBV5-1|TRBJ1-2
ASSFLTGGKGGYT
>TRBV7-6|TRBJ1-4
ASSTQQGRANEKLF
>TRBV6-5|TRBJ2-5
ASSRQGRETQY
>TRBV28|TRBJ1-1
ASRGADRQAEAF
>TRBV5-1|TRBJ1-6
ASSVSTAESSPLH